The 30 T cell receptor beta chains presented below share a single source sample, sequenced in a study of radiotherapy plus CTLA-4 blockade in lung cancer. Clones were sequenced by immunoSEQ multiplex PCR, and TCRdb holds only the in-frame ones, with some missing. The sample has 80,000 to 100,000 clones; 60% to 75% are singletons. This specimen was peripheral blood, taken from a patient treated with radiotherapy plus ipilimumab. The source is a human donor with non-small cell lung cancer who had a partial response to radiotherapy plus ipilimumab. Some clones in this sample may be carry-over from other donors' samples.

The V gene is TRBV10-1, the J gene TRBJ2-3; the match to TRBD1 covers 7 bases. V was clipped by 5 bases and J by 4 bases; unmatched bases: 0. Germline V gene sequence: CDR1 WNHNN, CDR2 SYGVQD (reference sequence). The CDR3 sequence is 12 residues long. The CDR3 coding sequence is TGCGCCAGCAGTACAGGGGCAGATACGCAGTATTTT. Protein sequence: CASSTGADTQYF.

The chain couples TRBV4-2 to TRBJ2-2; 11 bases map to TRBD2. CDR1 and CDR2 (germline): LGHNA, YNFKEQ. V was pared by 1 base and J by 1 base, with 11 bases of the junction left unmatched. The CDR3 loop spans 20 amino acids. The CDR3 bases are TGTGCCAGCAGCCAAGTTCGGCGCATGACTAGCGGGGTGAACACCGGGGAGCTGTTTTTT. It specifies CASSQVRRMTSGVNTGELFF.

The rearrangement links TRBV11-3 to TRBJ2-5; possible D gene TRBD2, 6 bases. Per germline, CDR1 SGHNT and CDR2 YENEEA. Deletions cut 4 bases from V and 5 bases from J, with 20 bases between. The CDR3 totals 16 residues. In DNA, the CDR3 is TGTGCCAGCAGCTCAGGCGGGGCGGGAAATGGGGAGACCCAGTACTTC. Protein sequence: CASSSGGAGNGETQYF.

J is TRBJ2-1 and V is TRBV7-9; 8 positions match TRBD1. Germline V lookup: CDR1 SEHNR, CDR2 FQNEAQ (reference sequence). V lost 1 base and J lost 8; bases outside the gene matches: 10. The CDR3 extends over 16 amino acids. The CDR3 nucleotides read TGTGCCAGCAGCTTAGGCTGGGCAGGGGGCGATTATGAGCAGTTCTTC. Translated, it gives CASSLGWAGGDYEQFF.

A few counts support this clone. The chain uses TRBV7-6 and TRBJ1-4; tentative D call: TRBD1 (5 bases). The V end was cut by 3 bases, the J end by 8 bases, with 19 bases between. The CDR3 loop spans 16 amino acids. CDR1 and CDR2 (germline): SGHVS, FNYEAQ. The CDR3 nucleotides are TGTGCCAGCAGCTTTTCTTCCGGGGGTTTCGGGGAAAAACTGTTTTTT. Its protein product is CASSFSSGGFGEKLFF.

The chain joins TRBV5-1 to TRBJ2-3, with 8 nucleotides matching TRBD1. Germline CDR1 and CDR2: SGHRS and YFSETQ. The trim removed 4 bases at V and 2 bases at J, leaving 6 bases unmatched. The CDR3 has 15 amino acids. The DNA for the CDR3 is TGCGCCAGCAGCACGGGACAGGCGGCCACAGATACGCAGTATTTT. It yields the protein CASSTGQAATDTQYF.

The chain combines TRBV10-3 with TRBJ2-5; 9 nucleotides line up with TRBD2. Trimming at V came to 3 bases and at J to 1 base, leaving 9 bases not matched to a gene. The CDR3 runs 17 residues. CDR1 and CDR2 from the germline V gene are ENHRY and SYGVKD. The CDR3 coding sequence is TGTGCCATCAGTGATGGCGGGAGGGGATTGCGCCAAGAGACCCAGTACTTC. This gives the protein CAISDGGRGLRQETQYF.

This chain connects TRBV2 to TRBJ2-1, with 10 positions matching TRBD2. V lost 3 bases to trimming and J lost 12 bases; unmatched junction nucleotides: 11. The CDR3 spans 15 residues. Germline V gene sequence: CDR1 SNHLY, CDR2 FYNNEI. The CDR3 is CASSDPGLASLGQFF. In DNA form, the CDR3 reads TGTGCCAGCAGTGACCCGGGACTAGCGTCTTTGGGGCAGTTCTTC.

In this sample, this clone turned up a few times. V and J are TRBV6-6 and TRBJ1-2, with D perhaps matching TRBD1 (6 bases). From germline, CDR1 is MNHNY and CDR2 SVGAGI (reference sequence). This CDR3 contains 15 residues. Trimming cost V 0 bases and J 5 bases, with 13 bases left between them. The CDR3 here is CASSYSTGIGYGYTF. CDR3 nucleotides: TGTGCCAGCAGTTACTCCACAGGGATCGGGTATGGCTACACCTTC.

The CDR3 bases are TGTGCTAGTGGTTCCGGGACAGGGAGGACTGAAGCTTTCTTT. Translation: CASGSGTGRTEAFF. V and J are TRBV12-5 and TRBJ1-1; TRBD1 matches 9 bases. J lost 5 bases, V lost 4 bases, and 5 bases had no gene match. CDR3 size: 14 residues. Germline values: CDR1 LGHNT, CDR2 FRNRAP. The variable domain in full, with the rest retrieved from reference TRBV12-5 and TRBJ1-1, is DARVTQTPRHKVTEMGQEVTMRCQPILGHNTVFWYRQTMMQGLELLAYFRNRAPLDDSGMPKDRFSAEMPDATLATLKIQPSEPRDSAVYFCASGSGTGRTEAFFGQGTRLTVV.

The chain employs TRBV6-5 and TRBJ2-1; the match to TRBD2 covers 9 bases. Trimming took 2 bases from V and 5 from J; bases not matched to a gene: 4. This CDR3 spans 15 amino acids. The germline CDR1 and CDR2 sequences are MNHEY and SVGAGI. CDR3 in amino acids: CASSYGLAGNNEQFF. CDR3 sequence (DNA): TGTGCCAGCAGTTACGGGCTAGCGGGGAACAATGAGCAGTTCTTC.

J is TRBJ1-2 and V is TRBV5-4; D perhaps matches TRBD1 (5 bases). The CDR3 spans 13 residues. Trimming left V 6 bases short and J 1 base short, with 10 bases between. Germline CDR1 and CDR2: SGHNT and YYREEE (reference sequence). The CDR3 bases are TGTGCCAGCACCGCCGACAGTAACTATGGCTACACCTTC. As protein: CASTADSNYGYTF.

The V call is TRBV28, the J call TRBJ2-7, with 8 nucleotides matching TRBD1. This CDR3 is 13 amino acids long. CDR1 and CDR2 from the germline V gene are MDHEN and SYDVKM. Trimming removed 6 bases from V and 3 bases from J; junction bases left unmatched: 4. CDR3 protein: CASSRTGFYEQYF. CDR3 coding DNA: TGTGCCAGCAGCCGGACAGGGTTCTACGAGCAGTACTTC.

The chain links TRBV14 to TRBJ2-7, with D possibly TRBD1 on 7 matching bases. Germline-derived CDR1 and CDR2 are SGHDN and FVKESK. The CDR3 loop spans 15 amino acids. The germline V and J ends were trimmed by 0 bases and 6 bases, with 15 bases remaining between them. CDR3 protein: CASSQDTGEVSEQYF. The CDR3 bases are TGTGCCAGCAGCCAAGATACAGGGGAGGTTAGCGAGCAGTACTTC. Full variable domain (outside the CDR3, taken from reference TRBV14 and TRBJ2-7): EAGVTQFPSHSVIEKGQTVTLRCDPISGHDNLYWYRRVMGKEIKFLLHFVKESKQDESGMPNNRFLAERTGGTYSTLKVQPAELEDSGVYFCASSQDTGEVSEQYFGPGTRLTVT.

This chain joins TRBV30 and TRBJ2-5; D gene ambiguous. Germline V gene data show CDR1 as GTSNPN and CDR2 as SVGIG (reference sequence). The CDR3 covers 11 residues. The ends were cut back, 0 bases at V and 5 bases at J, with 4 bases in the middle. The CDR3 is CAWSVMETQYF. The CDR3 nucleotides read TGTGCCTGGAGTGTTATGGAGACCCAGTACTTC. Using reference TRBV30 and TRBJ2-5 for the parts outside the CDR3, the full variable domain is SQTIHQWPATLVQPVGSPLSLECTVEGTSNPNLYWYRQAAGRGLQLLFYSVGIGQISSEVPQNLSASRPQDRQFILSSKKLLLSDSGFYLCAWSVMETQYFGPGTRLLVL.

The CDR3 here is CASSDESVGSSYEQYF. The DNA of the CDR3 is TGTGCCAGCAGTGATGAGAGTGTTGGGAGCTCCTACGAGCAGTACTTC. The V call is TRBV6-1, the J call TRBJ2-7; a weak D match, TRBD2 (5 bases). The CDR3 runs to 16 residues. The germline V gene encodes CDR1 MNHNS and CDR2 SASEGT. Trimming stripped 3 bases from V and 0 bases from J, with 15 bases between.

This sequence joins TRBV19 and TRBJ1-5, with D maybe TRBD1 (5 bases). Trimming removed 1 base at V and 1 base at J, with 8 bases between. Looked up from germline, CDR1 is LNHDA and CDR2 is SQIVND (reference sequence). The CDR3 runs 15 residues. The CDR3, as DNA: TGTGCCAGTAGTATAGGGACAAGGAGCAATCAGCCCCAGCATTTT. This translates into CASSIGTRSNQPQHF.

This chain joins TRBV7-9 and TRBJ2-2, with 8 nucleotides matching TRBD1. CDR3 length: 14 residues. The V segment lost 6 bases and the J segment 4 bases; nucleotides outside the gene matches: 4. Germline-derived CDR1 and CDR2 are SEHNR and FQNEAQ (reference sequence). As DNA, the CDR3 is TGTGCCAGCAGTTTCGACAGGGGCACCGGGGAGCTGTTTTTT. It encodes CASSFDRGTGELFF. The full variable domain, its missing parts supplied by reference TRBV7-9 and TRBJ2-2, is DTGVSQNPRHKITKRGQNVTFRCDPISEHNRLYWYRQTLGQGPEFLTYFQNEAQLEKSRLLSDRFSAERPKGSFSTLEIQRTEQGDSAMYLCASSFDRGTGELFFGEGSRLTVL.

This clone was seen only a few times. The genes are TRBV5-1 and TRBJ2-7; 13 positions agree with TRBD2. Germline V gene lookup returns CDR1 SGHRS and CDR2 YFSETQ. The V and J ends lost 4 bases and 0 bases, in that order; junction bases with no gene match: 10. The CDR3 totals 18 residues. CDR3 residues: CASSPRGTSGIVSYEQYF. CDR3 DNA sequence: TGCGCCAGCAGCCCAAGAGGGACTAGCGGGATCGTCTCCTACGAGCAGTACTTC.

V is TRBV5-1 and J is TRBJ2-1, with a possible D match to TRBD2 (6 bases). V shed 0 bases and J shed 3 bases, with 13 bases lying between them. Germline lookup yields CDR1 SGHRS and CDR2 YFSETQ. The CDR3 length is 16 residues. The DNA of the CDR3 is TGCGCCAGCAGCTTGGGTACCGGGAGAGGCTACAATGAGCAGTTCTTC. Translating gives CASSLGTGRGYNEQFF.

This rearrangement joins TRBV6-5 to TRBJ2-3; 10 bases are shared with TRBD2. Germline CDR1 MNHEY, CDR2 SVGAGI. V dropped 5 bases and J dropped 9; count of bases not matched to a gene: 11. The CDR3 covers 15 residues. DNA for the CDR3: TGTGCCAGCAGTAAGGCTAGCGGGGGCGCCGTGACGCAGTATTTT. Amino acid sequence: CASSKASGGAVTQYF.

The J gene is TRBJ2-1, the V gene TRBV28, with TRBD2 identical over 13 bases. V trimming: 7 bases; J trimming: 3 bases; junction bases outside the gene matches: 6. Germline V CDR1 and CDR2: MDHEN, SYDVKM. The CDR3 length is 16 residues. The CDR3 DNA follows: TGTGCCAGCAAACTAGCGGGAGGGGGGGACTACAATGAGCAGTTCTTC. Encoded protein: CASKLAGGGDYNEQFF.

The chain is built from TRBV2 and TRBJ2-3; a weak D match, TRBD2 (7 bases). Per germline, CDR1 SNHLY and CDR2 FYNNEI. The CDR3 covers 19 residues. The V and J ends lost 2 bases and 6 bases respectively, with 27 bases between them. The CDR3 DNA reads as TGTGCCAGCAGTGAACGGAGAGCGGGATGGGGTAACGACAGGGATACGCAGTATTTT. Residues: CASSERRAGWGNDRDTQYF.

This sequence joins TRBV28 and TRBJ2-5; no definite D call. Per germline, CDR1 MDHEN and CDR2 SYDVKM. The CDR3 has 11 amino acids. V was trimmed by 6 bases and J by 1 base, leaving 3 bases between them. CDR3 coding DNA: TGTGCCAGCAGCCTCCAAGAGACCCAGTACTTC. This translates into CASSLQETQYF.

The rearrangement joins TRBV16 to TRBJ2-1; D ambiguous. From germline, CDR1 is KGHSY and CDR2 FQNENV. This CDR3 contains 13 residues. V shed 0 bases and J shed 13 bases, with 13 bases lying between them. The CDR3, as DNA: TGTGCCAGCAGCCAATCGAGGTCAGCTCACCAGTTCTTC. It specifies CASSQSRSAHQFF.

V and J are TRBV6-1 and TRBJ2-1, with D possibly matching TRBD1 (6 bases). The germline CDR1 and CDR2 sequences are MNHNS and SASEGT. The CDR3 sequence is 15 residues long. The germline V and J ends were trimmed by 6 bases and 2 bases, with 14 bases remaining between them. CDR3 sequence: CASRSAQGPYNEQFF. CDR3 in DNA: TGTGCCAGCAGATCTGCCCAGGGGCCCTACAATGAGCAGTTCTTC.

The chain employs TRBV6-5 and TRBJ1-2; D call uncertain. Between the trimmed V and J ends, which lost 6 bases and 5 bases, there was a span of 13 bases. Germline V gene sequence: CDR1 MNHEY, CDR2 SVGAGI. The CDR3 is made up of 13 amino acids. The DNA of the CDR3 is TGTGCCAGCAGCCCCCCGGGCGGGTATGGCTACACCTTC. Its protein is CASSPPGGYGYTF.

The CDR3 region has the DNA TGTGCCAGCAGTCCATACGGGACAGGGAACGAAGCTTTCTTT. Amino acid sequence: CASSPYGTGNEAFF. The chain links TRBV28 to TRBJ1-1, with 9 nucleotides matching TRBD1. Germline-derived CDR1 and CDR2 are MDHEN and SYDVKM. The ends lost 5 bases at V and 8 bases at J; junction bases unmatched: 9. The CDR3 is made up of 14 amino acids.

V gene TRBV5-1 combines with J gene TRBJ2-7; a weak D match, TRBD2 (5 bases). The V end was cut by 5 bases, the J end by 1 base, with 13 bases between. This CDR3 spans 14 amino acids. Germline V lookup: CDR1 SGHRS, CDR2 YFSETQ. CDR3 residues: CASSPSGVSYEQYF. CDR3 DNA sequence: TGCGCCAGCAGTCCCTCCGGGGTGTCCTACGAGCAGTACTTC.

The CDR3 loop reads CASSLVAPRSGGELFF. The CDR3 nucleotides read TGTGCCAGCAGCTTAGTCGCCCCTAGGTCTGGCGGGGAGCTGTTTTTT. This chain joins TRBV7-2 and TRBJ2-2, with D uncertain. The V end lost 1 base, the J end lost 7 bases, and 16 bases lay between the germline ends. The germline gives CDR1 SGHTA, CDR2 FQGNSA. This CDR3 is 16 amino acids long. Using reference TRBV7-2 and TRBJ2-2 for the parts outside the CDR3, the full variable domain is GAGVSQSPSNKVTEKGKDVELRCDPISGHTALYWYRQSLGQGLEFLIYFQGNSAPDKSGLPSDRFSAERTGGSVSTLTIQRTQQEDSAVYLCASSLVAPRSGGELFFGEGSRLTVL.